The 28 T cell receptor beta chains below were found in one sample sequenced in a study of blood T cell repertoires in COVID-19. Sequencing was performed with immunoSEQ multiplex PCR; in TCRdb, only in-frame clones are kept and a portion is missing. The sample carries over 150,000 clones, roughly four fifths recorded once. The sample was PBMCs or T cells enriched from blood (not recorded which). The source is a middle-aged man who had recovered from COVID-19.

The table lists this clone with a count of one. The chain has TRBV27 and TRBJ1-4, with D possibly matching TRBD1 (6 bases). The CDR3 is 17 residues long. Trimming stripped 1 base from V and 4 bases from J, with 16 bases between. Germline CDR1 and CDR2: MNHEY and SMNVEV (reference sequence). DNA of the CDR3: TGTGCCAGCAGTTTATTGGGAGACAGGCGATATAATGAAAAACTGTTTTTT. Protein product: CASSLLGDRRYNEKLFF.

The rearrangement uses TRBV27 and TRBJ1-1; 10 bases fit TRBD1. CDR1 is MNHEY, CDR2 SMNVEV, per germline (reference sequence). This CDR3 spans 14 amino acids. J gave up 6 bases and V 3 bases, and 4 bases lay outside the gene matches. Here the CDR3 DNA reads TGTGCCAGCAGTTTTCGGGACAGGGGAGCTGAAGCTTTCTTT. It is translated as CASSFRDRGAEAFF.

This rearrangement joins TRBV9 to TRBJ2-1; TRBD2 aligns across 7 bases. The germline V gene encodes CDR1 SGDLS and CDR2 YYNGEE. The J segment lost 8 bases and the V segment lost 2 bases, leaving 10 bases of the junction unmatched. The CDR3 loop spans 15 amino acids. DNA for the CDR3: TGTGCCAGCAGCGTGCGAGGGAGGGCCGTAGATGAGCAGTTCTTC. It yields the protein CASSVRGRAVDEQFF.

This sequence joins TRBV7-9 and TRBJ2-2, with D perhaps matching TRBD2 (6 bases). Per the germline V gene, CDR1 is SEHNR and CDR2 is FQNEAQ (reference sequence). This CDR3 comprises 16 residues. Trimming removed 7 bases at V and 2 bases at J, with 17 bases between. CDR3 sequence (DNA): TGTGCCAGCACCCCGAGACGGGACTTAAACACCGGGGAGCTGTTTTTT. Amino acid sequence: CASTPRRDLNTGELFF.

The CDR3 protein is CASSPSTGANVLTF. The CDR3 bases are TGCGCCAGCAGCCCAAGCACGGGGGCCAACGTCCTGACTTTC. The chain couples TRBV5-1 to TRBJ2-6, with D unclear. V was shortened by 4 bases and J by 4 bases, with 9 bases between the two germline ends. Per germline, CDR1 SGHRS and CDR2 YFSETQ. The CDR3 is made up of 14 amino acids. The full variable domain, completed using reference TRBV5-1 and TRBJ2-6, is KAGVTQTPRYLIKTRGQQVTLSCSPISGHRSVSWYQQTPGQGLQFLFEYFSETQRNKGNFPGRFSGRQFSNSRSEMNVSTLELGDSALYLCASSPSTGANVLTFGAGSRLTVL.

The rearrangement links TRBV7-9 to TRBJ1-1; 8 bases are shared with TRBD1. CDR3 length: 14 amino acids. The V gene end was trimmed by 2 bases and the J gene end by 5 bases; junction bases not matched to a gene: 4. Looked up from germline, CDR1 is SEHNR and CDR2 is FQNEAQ (reference sequence). CDR3 region: CASSLSGGWTEAFF. The CDR3 bases are TGTGCCAGCAGCTTATCAGGGGGCTGGACTGAAGCTTTCTTT.

This rearrangement joins TRBV18 to TRBJ2-1, with 9 nucleotides matching TRBD2. After removal of 4 bases from V and 7 bases from J, the junction contained 8 bases not matched to a gene. The length of the CDR3 is 15 residues. In germline, CDR1 is KGHSH, CDR2 LQKENI. The CDR3: CASSQGTSNRNEQFF. CDR3 sequence (DNA): TGTGCCAGCTCACAAGGGACTAGCAACAGGAATGAGCAGTTCTTC.

The chain is built from TRBV7-3 and TRBJ1-6; TRBD1 is a possible D gene (6 bases). From germline, CDR1 is SGHTA and CDR2 FQGTGA. The CDR3 sequence is 13 residues long. Trimming shortened V by 5 bases and J by 10 bases, and 12 bases separated the two germline ends. The CDR3 region is CASSLRQASPLHF. CDR3 DNA: TGTGCCAGCAGCCTACGACAGGCCTCACCCCTCCACTTT. Full variable domain (outside the CDR3, taken from reference TRBV7-3 and TRBJ1-6): GAGVSQTPSNKVTEKGKYVELRCDPISGHTALYWYRQSLGQGPEFLIYFQGTGAADDSGLPNDRFFAVRPEGSVSTLKIQRTERGDSAVYLCASSLRQASPLHFGNGTRLTVT.

This rearrangement joins TRBV11-2 to TRBJ2-7; tentatively, D is TRBD2 (5 bases). This CDR3 spans 13 amino acids. Germline CDR1 reads SGHAT; CDR2 reads FQNNGV. Between the trimmed V and J ends, which lost 1 base and 3 bases, there was a span of 7 bases. The CDR3 is CASSLVGSYEQYF. The CDR3 DNA reads as TGTGCCAGCAGCTTAGTAGGGAGCTACGAGCAGTACTTC.

The rearrangement uses TRBV6-2 or TRBV6-3 and TRBJ2-7; 11 bases are shared with TRBD1. V shed 7 bases and J 3 bases; nucleotides not matched to a gene: 11. The CDR3 extends over 16 amino acids. The germline CDR1 and CDR2 sequences are MNHEY and SVGEGT. The CDR3 DNA follows: TGTGCCAGCACCCCCGCTTGGACAGGGGGCTACTACGAGCAGTACTTC. Translating gives CASTPAWTGGYYEQYF.

A few counts support this clone. The rearrangement links TRBV4-2 to TRBJ1-2; 8 bases match TRBD1. V shed 0 bases, J shed 2 bases, and the junction held 11 bases outside the gene matches. CDR1 is LGHNA, CDR2 YNFKEQ, per germline. The CDR3 has 18 amino acids. Written as DNA, the CDR3 is TGTGCCAGCAGCCAAGATGCGGGCCTGGGACAGGCGAACTATGGCTACACCTTC. Protein sequence: CASSQDAGLGQANYGYTF.

The chain couples TRBV6-2 or TRBV6-3 to TRBJ2-7; D remains ambiguous. Trimming pared 5 bases from V and 4 bases from J, leaving 15 bases between. The CDR3 is made up of 14 amino acids. From germline, CDR1 is MNHEY and CDR2 SVGEGT. The CDR3 protein is CASSQYATVYEQYV. The CDR3 nucleotides read TGTGCCAGCAGTCAATACGCCACAGTTTACGAGCAGTACGTC.

The chain is built from TRBV19 and TRBJ2-7, with a tentative D call TRBD1 (5 bases). The germline V and J ends were trimmed by 4 bases and 5 bases, with 18 bases remaining between them. The CDR3 totals 15 residues. Germline V gives CDR1 LNHDA, CDR2 SQIVND (reference sequence). CDR3 loop: CASSRKGRIFDEQYF. The CDR3 DNA reads as TGTGCCAGTAGTAGGAAGGGGCGGATTTTCGACGAGCAGTACTTC.

The count of this clone is one. The chain is built from TRBV6-2 or TRBV6-3 and TRBJ2-3; TRBD2 aligns across 11 bases. This CDR3 spans 17 amino acids. After removal of 4 bases from V and 3 bases from J, the junction contained 9 bases not matched to a gene. Germline values: CDR1 MNHEY, CDR2 SVGEGT. This chain's CDR3 is CASSSVAWTSGTDTQYF. As DNA, the CDR3 is TGTGCCAGCAGTTCAGTGGCCTGGACTAGCGGGACAGATACGCAGTATTTT.

J is TRBJ1-2 and V is TRBV7-9; 11 bases fit TRBD1. Germline V gives CDR1 SEHNR, CDR2 FQNEAQ (reference sequence). This CDR3 comprises 14 residues. The trim removed 4 bases at V and 6 bases at J, leaving 4 bases unmatched. This CDR3 is CASSSGQGVDGYTF. The CDR3, as DNA: TGTGCCAGCAGCTCGGGACAGGGGGTAGATGGCTACACCTTC.

This chain joins TRBV4-3 and TRBJ2-2; 13 bases match TRBD2. V was pared by 5 bases and J by 0 bases, with 6 bases of the junction left unmatched. CDR1 and CDR2 from the germline V gene are LGHNA and YSLEER. The CDR3 is 18 amino acids. CDR3 residues: CASSEGLAGETNTGELFF. The CDR3 DNA reads as TGCGCCAGCAGCGAAGGACTAGCGGGAGAGACGAACACCGGGGAGCTGTTTTTT.

The genes are TRBV20-1 and TRBJ1-6, with a possible D match to TRBD1 (5 bases). Trimming cost V 6 bases and J 10 bases, with 25 bases left between them. The CDR3 spans 16 residues. From germline, CDR1 is DFQATT and CDR2 SNEGSKA (reference sequence). DNA for the CDR3: TGCAGTGCCAGTCGAGGGTTTGGGGACTCGTTCTCACCCCTCCACTTT. Its translation is CSASRGFGDSFSPLHF.

J is TRBJ1-3 and V is TRBV7-2; TRBD1 is a possible D gene (6 bases). The germline V gene encodes CDR1 SGHTA and CDR2 FQGNSA. This CDR3 comprises 15 residues. The V and J ends lost 5 bases and 0 bases respectively, with 11 bases between them. CDR3: CASSPGQLSGNTIYF. CDR3 in DNA: TGTGCCAGCAGCCCCGGACAGCTCTCTGGAAACACCATATATTTT.

On this clone: The DNA is omitted, as the CDR3 cannot be located on it reliably, and the CDR3 follows TCRdb's listing. The rearrangement joins TRBV30 to TRBJ2-1; TRBD2 is the table's D call and was not checked against the DNA. The CDR3 has 14 residues if both end residues are counted. The germline V gene has CDR1 GTSNPN and CDR2 SVGIG (reference sequence). This chain's CDR3 is CAWGQGTSGIIKFF.

This clone was counted a single time. V and J are TRBV19 and TRBJ1-2, with TRBD1 as a possible D gene (6 bases). Germline assignment: CDR1 LNHDA and CDR2 SQIVND (reference sequence). CDR3 length: 13 residues. V was trimmed by 2 bases and J by 8 bases, leaving 12 bases between them. The CDR3 DNA is TGTGCCAGTAGTATAATCGGGGGGCGAGGCTACACCTTC. Translated: CASSIIGGRGYTF.

This chain connects TRBV20-1 to TRBJ1-2, with D possibly being TRBD1 (5 bases). Germline assignment: CDR1 DFQATT and CDR2 SNEGSKA (reference sequence). The V end was cut by 3 bases, the J end by 4 bases, with 18 bases between. The CDR3 is 15 amino acids. The CDR3 DNA reads TGCAGTGCTAGTAAGACAGCCCCTCTTGGCTATGGCTACACCTTC. Encoded protein: CSASKTAPLGYGYTF.

The V gene is TRBV11-3, the J gene TRBJ1-3, with D unresolved. V gave up 1 base and J gave up 1 base, with 5 bases separating them. The germline V gene has CDR1 SGHNT and CDR2 YENEEA. The CDR3 is 14 amino acids. The chain's CDR3 is CASSLGGSGNTIYF. CDR3 sequence (DNA): TGTGCCAGCAGCTTAGGAGGATCTGGAAACACCATATATTTT.

This sequence joins TRBV7-2 and TRBJ1-1; no clear D. Germline CDR1 is SGHTA and CDR2 is FQGNSA. Trimming pared 2 bases from V and 1 base from J, leaving 11 bases between. The CDR3 consists of 15 residues. This CDR3 reads CASSLRPTANTEAFF. The CDR3 nucleotides read TGTGCCAGCAGCTTAAGACCTACAGCGAACACTGAAGCTTTCTTT.

The rearrangement joins TRBV9 to TRBJ1-2; possibly TRBD1 for D (6 bases). Trimming left V 3 bases short and J 10 bases short, with 22 bases between. The CDR3 is 15 residues long. CDR1 is SGDLS, CDR2 YYNGEE, per germline. The CDR3 nucleotides read TGTGCCAGCAGCGCTTACAGGGTGAACTTCGCTGACTACACCTTC. The encoded protein is CASSAYRVNFADYTF.

The chain uses TRBV5-1 and TRBJ1-6; 7 bases are shared with TRBD1. Unmatched junction bases numbered 5, after V lost 1 base and J lost 4 bases. The germline CDR1 and CDR2 sequences are SGHRS and YFSETQ. The CDR3 sequence is 16 residues long. This CDR3 is CASSLTGTAYNSPLHF. For the CDR3, the DNA is TGCGCCAGCAGCTTGACCGGGACAGCTTATAATTCACCCCTCCACTTT.

The chain is built from TRBV4-3 and TRBJ2-7; 7 nucleotides align to TRBD1. From germline, CDR1 is LGHNA and CDR2 YSLEER. J gave up 2 bases and V 4 bases, and 11 bases lay outside the gene matches. The CDR3 is 16 residues long. The DNA for the CDR3 is TGCGCCAGCAGCCCGCCAGGCGACAGGGTTACCTACGAGCAGTACTTC. It translates to CASSPPGDRVTYEQYF.

J is TRBJ2-3 and V is TRBV30; 7 positions match TRBD2. Trimming cost V 2 bases and J 5 bases; bases outside gene matches: 10. The germline V gene has CDR1 GTSNPN and CDR2 SVGIG (reference sequence). The CDR3 consists of 15 residues. The CDR3 DNA reads TGTGCCTGGAGTTTGGTTGCGGGAGCGGTAGATACGCAGTATTTT. The encoded protein is CAWSLVAGAVDTQYF. Full variable domain (remainder filled in from reference TRBV30 and TRBJ2-3): SQTIHQWPATLVQPVGSPLSLECTVEGTSNPNLYWYRQAAGRGLQLLFYSVGIGQISSEVPQNLSASRPQDRQFILSSKKLLLSDSGFYLCAWSLVAGAVDTQYFGPGTRLTVL.

This clone was observed a few times. The J gene is TRBJ1-1, the V gene TRBV18, with D unresolved. With 0 bases removed from V and 6 bases from J, the gap between germline ends came to 11 bases. Looked up from germline, CDR1 is KGHSH and CDR2 is LQKENI. This CDR3 is built from 14 residues. CDR3 DNA sequence: TGTGCCAGCTCACCACCAATCACAGTAGCTGAAGCTTTCTTT. This codes for CASSPPITVAEAFF. The complete variable domain, with remaining parts taken from reference TRBV18 and TRBJ1-1, reads NAGVMQNPRHLVRRRGQEARLRCSPMKGHSHVYWYRQLPEEGLKFMVYLQKENIIDESGMPKERFSAEFPKEGPSILRIQQVVRGDSAAYFCASSPPITVAEAFFGQGTRLTVV.